Listed below are T cell receptor beta chains from one sample, sequenced in a study of T cell responses to AZD1222 COVID-19 vaccine. This table comes from immunoSEQ multiplex PCR, and its TCRdb copy is limited to in-frame clones, with some not included. The sample lists 150,000 to 200,000 clones; approximately 90% were seen once. The sample here was peripheral blood, taken on day 0 of AZD1222 vaccination. These receptors were collected from an adult in good health. Both conserved end residues are part of each CDR3. The D gene is left open where the match is weak. Clone size is shown for a subset of rows, as once, few, many or a class of expanded clone.

V: TRBV25-1
J: TRBJ1-5
size: NA
D: TRBD1
CDR3: CASSDKTGLRNQPQHF
DNA: TGTGCCAGCAGTGACAAGACAGGGCTGCGCAATCAGCCCCAGCATTTT

V: TRBV7-3
J: TRBJ2-1
size: NA
D: TRBD1
CDR3: CASSRDRSREQFF
DNA: TGTGCCAGCAGCCGGGACAGAAGCAGGGAGCAGTTCTTC

V: TRBV5-1
J: TRBJ2-3
size: NA
D: TRBD1
CDR3: CASWTGFADTQYF
DNA: TGCGCCAGCTGGACAGGGTTCGCAGATACGCAGTATTTT

V: TRBV7-9
J: TRBJ1-5
size: NA
D: NA
CDR3: CASSLVDQPQHF
DNA: TGTGCCAGCAGCTTAGTCGACCAGCCCCAGCATTTT

V: TRBV7-2
J: TRBJ2-2
size: NA
D: TRBD2
CDR3: CASSKTSGSPGELFF
DNA: TGTGCCAGCAGCAAGACTAGCGGGAGTCCCGGGGAGCTGTTTTTT

V: TRBV21-1
J: TRBJ1-4
size: NA
D: NA
CDR3: CASSWTTNEKLFF
DNA: TGTGCCAGCAGCTGGACAACTAATGAAAAACTGTTTTTT

V: TRBV28
J: TRBJ1-2
size: NA
D: TRBD1
CDR3: CASSLYRGLYGYTF
DNA: TGTGCCAGCAGTTTATACAGGGGCCTGTATGGCTACACCTTC

V: TRBV6-2/TRBV6-3
J: TRBJ2-2
size: NA
D: TRBD1
CDR3: CASSRPPGGWTGELFF
DNA: TGTGCCAGCAGTCGCCCCCCAGGGGGCTGGACCGGGGAGCTGTTTTTT

V: TRBV30
J: TRBJ1-3
size: NA
D: NA
CDR3: CARDGRGNTIYF
DNA: TGTGCCCGGGACGGGAGAGGAAACACCATATATTTT

V: TRBV7-9
J: TRBJ1-2
size: NA
D: NA
CDR3: CASSPTFTRGHYGYTF
DNA: TGTGCCAGCAGCCCCACCTTTACGCGGGGGCATTATGGCTACACCTTC

V: TRBV25-1
J: TRBJ1-4
size: NA
D: NA
CDR3: CASSEYFKTGSGEKLFF
DNA: TGTGCCAGCAGTGAATATTTTAAGACGGGCTCGGGGGAAAAACTGTTTTTT

V: TRBV3-1/TRBV3-2
J: TRBJ1-2
size: NA
D: NA
CDR3: CASSQGDGIVYGYTF
DNA: TGTGCCAGCAGCCAAGGGGACGGAATCGTATATGGCTACACCTTC

V: TRBV24-1
J: TRBJ1-2
size: NA
D: NA
CDR3: CATSNSWSGYTF
DNA: TGTGCCACCAGTAACTCCTGGAGTGGCTACACCTTC

V: TRBV11-3
J: TRBJ1-4
size: NA
D: NA
CDR3: CASSLVLGGKLFF
DNA: TGTGCCAGCAGCTTAGTCCTCGGGGGAAAACTGTTTTTT

V: TRBV6-6
J: TRBJ1-6
size: once
D: NA
CDR3: CASSPMERGPSALHF
DNA: TGTGCCAGCAGCCCGATGGAGCGGGGTCCGTCGGCCCTCCACTTT

V: TRBV19
J: TRBJ2-3
size: NA
D: NA
CDR3: CARRTDTQYF
DNA: TGTGCCAGAAGAACAGATACGCAGTATTTT